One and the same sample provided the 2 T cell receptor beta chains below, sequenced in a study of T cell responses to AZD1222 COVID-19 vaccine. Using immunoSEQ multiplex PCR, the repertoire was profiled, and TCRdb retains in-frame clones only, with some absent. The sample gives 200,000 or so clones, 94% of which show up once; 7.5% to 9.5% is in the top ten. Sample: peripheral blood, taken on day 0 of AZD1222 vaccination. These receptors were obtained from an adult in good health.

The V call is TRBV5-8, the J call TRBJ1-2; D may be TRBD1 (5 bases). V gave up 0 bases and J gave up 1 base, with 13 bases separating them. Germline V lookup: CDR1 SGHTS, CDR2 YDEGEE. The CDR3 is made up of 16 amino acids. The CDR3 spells CASSLEAGRVNYGYTF. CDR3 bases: TGTGCCAGCAGCTTGGAGGCAGGGAGAGTTAACTATGGCTACACCTTC.

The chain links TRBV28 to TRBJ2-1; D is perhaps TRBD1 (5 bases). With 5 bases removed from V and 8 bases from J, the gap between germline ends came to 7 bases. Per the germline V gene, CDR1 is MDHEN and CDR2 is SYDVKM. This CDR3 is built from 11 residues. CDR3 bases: TGTGCCAGCAGTCAACAGGATGAGCAGTTCTTC. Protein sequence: CASSQQDEQFF.